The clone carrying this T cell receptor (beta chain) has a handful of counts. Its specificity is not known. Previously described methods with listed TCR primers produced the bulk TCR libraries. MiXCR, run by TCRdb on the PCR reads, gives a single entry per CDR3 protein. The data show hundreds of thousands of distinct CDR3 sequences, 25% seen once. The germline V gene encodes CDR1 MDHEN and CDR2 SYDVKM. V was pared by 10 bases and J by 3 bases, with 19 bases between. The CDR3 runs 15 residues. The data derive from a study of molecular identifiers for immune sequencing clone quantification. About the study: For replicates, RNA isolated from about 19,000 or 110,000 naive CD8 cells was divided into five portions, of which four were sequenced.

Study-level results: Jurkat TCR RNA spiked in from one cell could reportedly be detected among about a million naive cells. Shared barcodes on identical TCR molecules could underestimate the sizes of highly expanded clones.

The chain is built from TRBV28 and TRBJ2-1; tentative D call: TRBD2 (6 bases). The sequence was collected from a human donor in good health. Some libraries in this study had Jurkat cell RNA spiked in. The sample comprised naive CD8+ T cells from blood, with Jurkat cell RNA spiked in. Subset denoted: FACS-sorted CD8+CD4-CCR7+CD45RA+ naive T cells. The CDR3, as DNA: TGTGCCACTGAGGACCGGGACTTCCTCTACAATGAGCAGTTCTTC. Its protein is CATEDRDFLYNEQFF.